The rows below give T cell receptor beta chains drawn from one sample of a study of graft-versus-host responses after intestinal transplantation. Clones were sequenced by immunoSEQ multiplex PCR, and TCRdb holds only the in-frame ones, with some missing. The sample contains fewer than 50,000 clones, approximately 88% of which appear only once. Their antigens remain unidentified. The source material was unstimulated CD4+ T cells sorted from spleen or lymph node cells, sampled before transplant. The receptors originated from a human donor who was the organ donor for an intestinal transplant. The CDR3 runs from the conserved cysteine through the conserved F or W. A D gene is named only where the DNA matches it firmly. Clone size is stated in some rows and not others, as once, few, many or a class when expanded.

. TRBJ2-3 . TRBV14 CASSQELRGAQYF TGTGCCAGCAGCCAAGAGCTCAGAGGGGCGCAGTATTTT
TRBD2 TRBJ2-7 . TRBV4-1 CASSQRLAGEQYF TGCGCCAGCAGCCAGAGACTAGCTGGCGAGCAGTACTTC
. TRBJ2-7 . TRBV27 CASSFSERGNYEQYF TGTGCCAGCAGTTTCTCTGAGAGGGGGAACTACGAGCAGTACTTC
TRBD2 TRBJ2-5 . TRBV6-6 CASSYPTSGGQETQYF TGTGCCAGCAGTTACCCGACTAGCGGGGGCCAAGAGACCCAGTACTTC
. TRBJ1-3 . TRBV27 CASSPSLAFISGNTIYF TGTGCCAGCAGTCCTTCGCTCGCTTTCATCTCTGGAAACACCATATATTTT
TRBD1 TRBJ2-3 . TRBV5-1 CASRQGADTQYF TGCGCCAGCAGACAGGGGGCAGATACGCAGTATTTT
. TRBJ2-3 . TRBV18 CAGAYLRDTQYF TGTGCGGGGGCATACCTCCGAGATACGCAGTATTTT
TRBD1 TRBJ1-2 . TRBV30 CAWKVDRGFWVF TGTGCCTGGAAGGTAGACAGGGGGTTTTGGGTCTTC
. TRBJ2-2 . TRBV11-2 CASRVSGELFF TGTGCCAGCCGCGTTTCCGGGGAGCTGTTTTTT
TRBD1 TRBJ1-3 . TRBV7-2 CASSLVVGGTGNTIYF TGTGCCAGCAGCTTAGTTGTAGGGGGCACTGGAAACACCATATATTTT
. TRBJ2-7 once TRBV11-2 CASSLLGQSSEQYF TGTGCCAGCAGCTTACTCGGACAGTCGAGCGAGCAGTACTTC
. TRBJ2-7 . TRBV7-2 CASSFLSRAAYEQYF TGTGCCAGCAGCTTTTTGAGCCGGGCGGCCTACGAGCAGTACTTC
. TRBJ1-2 . TRBV4-3 CASSQEETDNYGYTF TGCGCCAGCAGCCAAGAGGAGACAGATAACTATGGCTACACCTTC
. TRBJ2-1 . TRBV27 CASSLSRVNEQFF TGTGCCAGCAGTTTATCGAGGGTAAATGAGCAGTTCTTC
. TRBJ2-7 . TRBV6-5 CASSYQWRGTYEQYF TGTGCCAGCAGTTACCAGTGGCGGGGAACCTACGAGCAGTACTTC
TRBD2 TRBJ2-7 . TRBV19 CASSIASGRAVEQYF TGTGCCAGTAGTATAGCGAGCGGGAGGGCCGTCGAGCAGTACTTC
TRBD2 TRBJ2-5 few TRBV6-5 CASRSGAPAGTQYF TGTGCCAGCAGGAGCGGGGCCCCGGCGGGGACCCAGTACTTC
. TRBJ2-7 once TRBV6-6 CASSLSGTLYEQYF TGTGCCAGCAGTCTGTCCGGGACGCTCTACGAGCAGTACTTC
. TRBJ2-1 . TRBV18 CASSTRVAFNNEQFF TGTGCCAGCTCCACCCGGGTAGCGTTCAACAATGAGCAGTTCTTC
. TRBJ2-3 few TRBV7-9 CASSFISTDTQYF TGTGCCAGCAGCTTTATCAGCACAGATACGCAGTATTTT
TRBD1 TRBJ1-2 . TRBV10-3 CAISERMGQGRTSNYGYTF TGTGCCATCAGTGAGAGGATGGGACAGGGGCGCACTTCTAACTATGGCTACACCTTC
. TRBJ2-1 . TRBV11-3 CASSLGLESEQFF TGTGCCAGCAGCTTGGGACTCGAGAGTGAGCAGTTCTTC
. TRBJ1-4 . TRBV21-1 CASSKRGPTNEKLFF TGTGCCAGCAGCAAAAGGGGGCCTACTAATGAAAAACTGTTTTTT
. TRBJ1-2 . TRBV19 CASSIFPGTANYGYTF TGTGCCAGTAGTATCTTCCCCGGGACCGCTAACTATGGCTACACCTTC
. TRBJ2-3 . TRBV18 CASSPRNGLGGTDTQYF TGTGCCAGCTCACCACGGAACGGGCTGGGGGGCACAGATACGCAGTATTTT
. TRBJ1-3 once TRBV7-8 CASSLAGGVSGNTIYF TGTGCCAGCAGCTTAGCGGGGGGCGTCTCTGGAAACACCATATATTTT
TRBD1 TRBJ2-7 few TRBV30 CAWRSWDRGDEQYF TGTGCCTGGAGGAGTTGGGACAGGGGCGACGAGCAGTACTTC
. TRBJ2-5 . TRBV9 CASSVDGETQYF TGTGCCAGCAGCGTAGACGGAGAGACCCAGTACTTC
TRBD2 TRBJ2-5 few TRBV30 CAWSVLAGGRETQYF TGTGCCTGGAGTGTACTAGCGGGAGGGAGAGAGACCCAGTACTTC
. TRBJ1-1 . TRBV19 CASRSNYRVAAFF TGTGCCAGTAGGAGTAACTACAGGGTGGCCGCTTTCTTT
. TRBJ2-3 . TRBV11-3 CASSFAPSTDTQYF TGTGCCAGCAGCTTCGCACCTTCCACAGATACGCAGTATTTT
TRBD1 TRBJ2-7 . TRBV5-1 CASSLVQGAMSNIYEQYF TGCGCCAGCAGCTTGGTGCAGGGGGCGATGAGTAACATCTACGAGCAGTACTTC
. TRBJ2-5 . TRBV9 CASSERLEGVETQYF TGTGCCAGCAGCGAAAGACTAGAAGGCGTGGAGACCCAGTACTTC
. TRBJ1-1 . TRBV6-5 CASSSTEAFF TGTGCCAGCAGTTCAACAGAAGCTTTCTTT
. TRBJ1-6 . TRBV19 CASTYRLPLDGSSYNSPLHF TGTGCCAGTACATATCGCCTTCCCCTGGACGGGAGCTCCTATAATTCACCCCTCCACTTT
TRBD2 TRBJ2-7 . TRBV27 CASSSKAGVSYEQYF TGTGCCAGCAGTTCAAAAGCGGGAGTTTCGTACGAGCAGTACTTC
. TRBJ2-5 . TRBV5-1 CASSPYRNQETQYF TGCGCCAGCAGCCCCTATAGAAACCAAGAGACCCAGTACTTC
TRBD1 TRBJ1-2 . TRBV5-4 CASSSGQIYGYTF TGTGCCAGCAGCTCGGGACAGATCTATGGCTACACCTTC
TRBD2 TRBJ2-7 . TRBV15 CATSRDRPAGGYEQYF TGTGCCACCAGCAGAGATCGTCCAGCGGGGGGGTACGAGCAGTACTTC
TRBD2 TRBJ2-5 . TRBV9 CASSVGVLAGKETQYF TGTGCCAGCAGCGTAGGGGTCCTAGCGGGAAAAGAGACCCAGTACTTC
. TRBJ2-5 . TRBV5-1 CASSLSPEETQYF TGCGCCAGCAGCTTGAGCCCAGAGGAGACCCAGTACTTC
. TRBJ1-1 . TRBV6-5 CASRTTVNTEAFF TGTGCCAGCAGGACTACTGTGAACACTGAAGCTTTCTTT
. TRBJ2-1 . TRBV27 CASSPSTRVGTEQFF TGTGCCAGCAGTCCGTCGACGAGGGTTGGTACTGAGCAGTTCTTC
TRBD1 TRBJ1-4 once TRBV4-3 CASSRQQGLATNEKLFF TGCGCCAGCAGCCGCCAACAGGGGCTTGCAACTAATGAAAAACTGTTTTTT
. TRBJ1-5 . TRBV5-8 CASNLEGFGNQPQHF TGTGCCAGCAACCTAGAGGGGTTCGGGAATCAGCCCCAGCATTTT
. TRBJ1-3 . TRBV5-6 CASSLWRISGNTIYF TGTGCCAGCAGCTTGTGGCGGATCTCTGGAAACACCATATATTTT
TRBD1 TRBJ1-6 few TRBV9 CASSVEVRGNSPLHF TGTGCCAGCAGCGTAGAGGTCAGGGGGAATTCACCCCTCCACTTT
TRBD1 TRBJ1-2 few TRBV6-5 CASSYSETGGYGYTF TGTGCCAGCAGTTACTCGGAGACAGGGGGCTATGGCTACACCTTC
TRBD2 TRBJ2-7 . TRBV30 CAWSEERGATGQYF TGTGCCTGGAGTGAGGAGCGGGGGGCCACCGGGCAGTACTTC
. TRBJ2-7 few TRBV19 CASSTNTGYEQYF TGTGCCAGTAGTACGAATACAGGCTACGAGCAGTACTTC
TRBD1 TRBJ1-1 . TRBV18 CASPPLAGGSNTEAFF TGTGCCAGCCCCCCTTTGGCAGGGGGCTCCAACACTGAAGCTTTCTTT
TRBD2 TRBJ2-7 . TRBV7-2 CASSFGASGESEQYF TGTGCCAGCAGCTTTGGTGCTAGCGGTGAGAGCGAGCAGTACTTC
. TRBJ1-4 . TRBV5-4 CASSVQGGSEKLFF TGTGCCAGCAGCGTGCAGGGAGGGAGTGAAAAACTGTTTTTT
. TRBJ1-2 . TRBV4-1 CASSQEVTVSYGYTF TGCGCCAGCAGCCAAGAAGTCACAGTCTCCTATGGCTACACCTTC
. TRBJ2-1 . TRBV4-1 CASSPFYNEQFF TGCGCCAGCAGCCCTTTCTACAATGAGCAGTTCTTC